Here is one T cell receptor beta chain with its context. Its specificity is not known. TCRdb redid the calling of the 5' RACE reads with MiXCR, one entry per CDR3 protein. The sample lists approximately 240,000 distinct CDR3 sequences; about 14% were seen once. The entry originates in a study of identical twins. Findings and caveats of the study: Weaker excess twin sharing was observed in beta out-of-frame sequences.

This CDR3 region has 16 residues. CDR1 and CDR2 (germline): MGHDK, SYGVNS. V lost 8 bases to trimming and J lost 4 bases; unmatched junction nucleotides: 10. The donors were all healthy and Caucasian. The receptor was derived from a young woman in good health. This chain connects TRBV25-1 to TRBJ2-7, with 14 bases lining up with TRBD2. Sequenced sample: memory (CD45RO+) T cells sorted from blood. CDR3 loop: CASEKRGTSGGYEQYF. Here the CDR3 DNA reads TGTGCCAGCGAGAAACGAGGGACTAGCGGGGGTTACGAGCAGTACTTC.